The rows below give T cell receptor beta chains drawn from one sample of a study of cytomegalovirus exposure and HLA in healthy donors. TCRdb keeps only in-frame clones here, not all; method: immunoSEQ multiplex PCR. The table has about 130,000 clones, about a sixth seen once. The sample was PBMCs. These TCRs come from a female donor in good health and CMV-seropositive. Each CDR3 is given with its conserved first and last residue. D genes are given only for firm matches. Size is stated for part of the rows, as once, few or many counts, or as a class when the clone is expanded.

J | V | D | size | CDR3 | DNA
TRBJ2-1 | TRBV25-1 | - | few | CASSGVSLGYNEQFF | TGTGCCAGCAGTGGCGTATCACTAGGCTACAATGAGCAGTTCTTC
TRBJ1-2 | TRBV5-4 | - | - | CASSLVLRGGYGYTF | TGTGCCAGCAGCTTGGTTTTGCGGGGGGGCTATGGCTACACCTTC
TRBJ1-4 | TRBV5-1 | TRBD1 | - | CASSWTSGTGGEKLFF | TGCGCCAGCAGCTGGACCTCCGGGACAGGGGGGGAAAAACTGTTTTTT
TRBJ1-1 | TRBV19 | - | few | CATSMDRWMNTEAFF | TGTGCCACCAGCATGGACAGATGGATGAACACTGAAGCTTTCTTT
TRBJ2-2 | TRBV5-4 | TRBD1 | few | CASSLAAQGPLGELFF | TGTGCCAGCAGCTTGGCCGCACAGGGGCCGCTCGGGGAGCTGTTTTTT
TRBJ1-1 | TRBV15 | - | few | CATSRDLIVTEAFF | TGTGCCACCAGCAGAGATCTTATTGTCACTGAAGCTTTCTTT
TRBJ2-7 | TRBV4-3 | TRBD2 | - | CASSRGTSGGYEQYF | TGCGCCAGCAGCAGGGGGACTAGCGGGGGGTACGAGCAGTACTTC
TRBJ1-1 | TRBV27 | - | - | CASSLTVRDTEAFF | TGTGCCAGCAGTTTGACAGTACGTGACACTGAAGCTTTCTTT
TRBJ1-5 | TRBV19 | - | - | CASREWGDQPQHF | TGTGCCAGTAGAGAGTGGGGGGATCAGCCCCAGCATTTT
TRBJ2-2 | TRBV7-2 | TRBD2 | few | CASSLGGASGGELFF | TGTGCCAGCAGCTTAGGTGGGGCTAGCGGCGGGGAGCTGTTTTTT
TRBJ2-3 | TRBV7-6 | - | - | CASNPMAAGSTDTQYF | TGTGCCAGCAATCCGATGGCGGCGGGAAGTACAGATACGCAGTATTTT
TRBJ1-1 | TRBV28 | - | - | CAYSGGGVNTEAFF | TGTGCCTATTCGGGGGGGGGCGTGAACACTGAAGCTTTCTTT
TRBJ2-5 | TRBV19 | - | - | CASSPRETQYF | TGTGCCAGTAGTCCTCGGGAGACCCAGTACTTC
TRBJ1-2 | TRBV2 | TRBD1 | - | CASRPDRGYGYTF | TGTGCCAGCAGACCCGACAGGGGCTATGGCTACACCTTC
TRBJ1-4 | TRBV19 | TRBD1 | - | CASSIYRGTANEKLFF | TGTGCCAGTAGTATCTACCGAGGGACAGCTAATGAAAAACTGTTTTTT
TRBJ2-2 | TRBV27 | - | few | CASSTAGTRTGELFF | TGTGCCAGCAGTACCGCCGGGACACGCACCGGGGAGCTGTTTTTT
TRBJ1-6 | TRBV21-1 | - | few | CASSKREKPGHRPSNSYNSPLHF | TGTGCCAGCAGCAAAAGGGAGAAGCCGGGACACCGGCCATCGAATTCCTATAATTCACCCCTCCACTTT
TRBJ1-4 | TRBV4-2 | TRBD1 | few | CASSSQQGYEEKLFF | TGTGCCAGCAGCTCACAACAGGGGTACGAAGAAAAACTGTTTTTT
TRBJ1-2 | TRBV5-1 | TRBD1 | few | CASSPGQNYGYTF | TGCGCCAGCAGCCCGGGACAGAACTATGGCTACACCTTC
TRBJ2-7 | TRBV4-3 | - | few | CASSQGHWGTPPYEQYF | TGCGCCAGCAGCCAAGGCCACTGGGGGACACCACCCTACGAGCAGTACTTC
TRBJ1-5 | TRBV29-1 | TRBD1 | few | CSVGDRRGNQPQHF | TGCAGCGTGGGGGACAGGAGGGGCAATCAGCCCCAGCATTTT
TRBJ2-7 | TRBV28 | TRBD2 | few | CASSLAGGLLGYEQYF | TGTGCCAGCAGCCTAGCGGGAGGGCTTTTAGGTTACGAGCAGTACTTC
TRBJ1-5 | TRBV7-9 | TRBD1 | few | CASSRGQGDQPQHF | TGTGCCAGCAGTCGTGGACAGGGTGATCAGCCCCAGCATTTT
TRBJ2-7 | TRBV27 | - | - | CASSLKQRIYEQYF | TGTGCCAGCAGTCTCAAACAGAGAATTTACGAGCAGTACTTC
TRBJ2-7 | TRBV7-9 | TRBD2 | - | CASSLAPSGDSYEQYF | TGTGCCAGCAGCTTAGCCCCTAGCGGGGACTCCTACGAGCAGTACTTC
TRBJ1-2 | TRBV30 | - | - | CAWSGGRGYTF | TGTGCCTGGAGTGGGGGGCGTGGCTACACCTTC
TRBJ1-6 | TRBV2 | - | - | CASSEGGSPPLALHF | TGTGCCAGCAGTGAGGGAGGGTCCCCCCCTTTAGCCCTCCACTTT
TRBJ2-5 | TRBV7-8 | TRBD1 | - | CASSLMSGGYQETQYF | TGTGCCAGCAGCTTAATGTCAGGGGGCTACCAAGAGACCCAGTACTTC
TRBJ2-7 | TRBV10-3 | - | few | CAIRQGGDEQYF | TGTGCCATCAGGCAGGGTGGCGACGAGCAGTACTTC
TRBJ2-3 | TRBV4-2 | - | - | CASSPDGTSTDTQYF | TGTGCCAGCAGCCCCGACGGGACTAGCACAGATACGCAGTATTTT
TRBJ1-1 | TRBV28 | - | - | CASSLQNTEAFF | TGTGCCAGCAGTTTACAAAACACTGAAGCTTTCTTT
TRBJ2-5 | TRBV30 | TRBD1 | - | CAWSWTGRYETQYF | TGTGCCTGGAGTTGGACAGGGAGGTATGAGACCCAGTACTTC
TRBJ1-3 | TRBV5-1 | TRBD1 | few | CASSSLPGQSLSSGNTIYF | TGCGCCAGCAGCTCCCTTCCGGGACAGTCCCTGAGCTCTGGAAACACCATATATTTT
TRBJ1-2 | TRBV19 | - | few | CASSIGGTLDGYTF | TGTGCCAGTAGTATAGGGGGGACACTTGATGGCTACACCTTC
TRBJ1-1 | TRBV5-1 | - | few | CASSVGQNTEAFF | TGCGCCAGCAGCGTGGGACAGAACACTGAAGCTTTCTTT
TRBJ1-5 | TRBV19 | TRBD1 | few | CASSAGTGGGKPQHF | TGTGCCAGTAGTGCCGGGACAGGGGGCGGGAAGCCCCAGCATTTT
TRBJ2-5 | TRBV5-4 | - | few | CASSTIIMETQYF | TGTGCCAGCAGCACTATTATTATGGAGACCCAGTACTTC
TRBJ1-2 | TRBV6-5 | TRBD1 | few | CASSYDRGAYGYTF | TGTGCCAGCAGTTACGACAGGGGGGCCTATGGCTACACCTTC
TRBJ2-7 | TRBV4-3 | - | few | CASSQGPGVGLYEQYF | TGCGCCAGCAGCCAAGGCCCGGGGGTGGGCCTCTACGAGCAGTACTTC
TRBJ2-7 | TRBV5-6 | - | few | CASSFGGSYEQYF | TGTGCCAGCAGCTTCGGGGGCTCCTACGAGCAGTACTTC